Detailed here is one T cell receptor (beta chain). Its target is not known. V was clipped by 1 base and J by 2 bases, with 14 bases between them. The length of the CDR3 is 16 residues. Germline CDR1 is SGHVS and CDR2 is FQNEAQ. The data stem from a study of TIL therapy for anti-PD-1-resistant metastatic lung cancer. Overall study findings and caveats: Many TIL product clones were absent from baseline tumor, suggesting clonal contraction. Patients were highly selected, enriched for treatment-naive, never-smoker and oncogene-addicted cases. TIL cultures after expansion showed higher clonality and lower diversity than baseline tumor (median about 6% vs 30%).

The libraries were made with immunoSEQ v3. Sequencing depth was around 2.2 million read pairs for survey level, about 5-6.5 million for deep. Clones were read by immunoSEQ multiplex PCR, and TCRdb kept only the in-frame ones, dropping some. The sample lists 20,000 to 30,000 clones, approximately 77% occurring once. Time point indicated: pre-treatment sample, taken before nivolumab and TIL therapy. Pleural nodules or supraclavicular lymph nodes made up most of the excised metastases sampled. The clonotype originates from a person aged 25 to 79 with non-small cell lung cancer. V is TRBV7-8 and J is TRBJ1-2, with D unclear. The starting material was tumor tissue, obtained at baseline. The DNA for the CDR3 is TGTGCCAGCAGCTTAGACCGGACCCAGGTGAACTATGGCTACACCTTC. Its translation is CASSLDRTQVNYGYTF.